Below, 8 T cell receptor beta chains from the same sample are listed, as sequenced in a study of blood T cells in healthy people across ages. A second PCR of 7 to 11 cycles used a sample-barcoded 5' primer and a J-beta primer mix. From the 5' RACE reads, TCRdb called clonotypes with MiXCR, one entry per CDR3 protein. Of roughly 800,000 distinct CDR3 sequences listed, roughly 25% were seen once; the top ten hold under 9.5%. These same data were also listed under a study on T cells of mothers and their children.

Specimen: blood. These receptors came from a boy between 10 and 17 years old in good health.

This clonotype was counted a few times. The chain combines TRBV5-1 with TRBJ2-2; D is undetermined. V dropped 4 bases and J dropped 2 bases, with 12 bases sitting between them. Per the germline V gene, CDR1 is SGHRS and CDR2 is YFSETQ. The CDR3 totals 15 residues. CDR3 nucleotides: TGCGCCAGCAGCCGGTCCCCAGCAAACACCGGGGAGCTGTTTTTT. Translating gives CASSRSPANTGELFF. The full variable domain, with the rest looked up from reference TRBV5-1 and TRBJ2-2, is KAGVTQTPRYLIKTRGQQVTLSCSPISGHRSVSWYQQTPGQGLQFLFEYFSETQRNKGNFPGRFSGRQFSNSRSEMNVSTLELGDSALYLCASSRSPANTGELFFGEGSRLTVL.

The chain uses TRBV7-3 and TRBJ2-3; D unclear. V dropped 5 bases and J dropped 2 bases, with 8 bases sitting between them. This CDR3 region has 13 residues. Germline CDR1 SGHTA, CDR2 FQGTGA. CDR3 sequence: CASSVESTDTQYF. The CDR3 bases are TGTGCCAGCAGCGTCGAGTCCACAGATACGCAGTATTTT.

The rearrangement joins TRBV5-1 to TRBJ2-1; 9 nucleotides align to TRBD2. This CDR3 has 15 amino acids. Germline CDR1 SGHRS, CDR2 YFSETQ. The J segment lost 0 bases and the V segment lost 5 bases, leaving 3 bases of the junction unmatched. CDR3 loop: CASRTSGGSYNEQFF. CDR3 in DNA: TGCGCCAGCAGGACTAGCGGCGGCTCCTACAATGAGCAGTTCTTC.

This clonotype was seen more than once but under ten times. The chain uses TRBV20-1 and TRBJ1-2, with a weak D call TRBD1 (5 bases). The CDR3 is made up of 10 amino acids. V was pared by 6 bases and J by 10 bases, with 12 bases between. The germline gives CDR1 DFQATT, CDR2 SNEGSKA (reference sequence). The chain's CDR3 is CSARSGDYTF. Written as DNA, the CDR3 is TGCAGTGCCAGATCGGGGGACTACACCTTC.

The V call is TRBV11-3, the J call TRBJ2-5, with D possibly being TRBD1 (6 bases). CDR1 SGHNT and CDR2 YENEEA come from the germline V gene. This CDR3 has 13 residues. Trimming pared 4 bases from V and 5 bases from J, leaving 11 bases between. The CDR3 region is CASSSQGEETQYF. CDR3 nucleotides: TGTGCCAGCAGCTCACAGGGAGAGGAGACCCAGTACTTC.

Details on this clonotype: The junction shows a germline mismatch at one end, possibly a read error. The chain couples TRBV6-6 to TRBJ2-3, with TRBD2 matching over 7 bases. This CDR3 is 16 amino acids long. Germline loops: CDR1 MNHNY, CDR2 SVGAGI (reference sequence). In DNA, the CDR3 is TGTGCCAACACCGCCAAGGGACTACCATTCACAGATACGCGGTATTTT. Protein sequence: CANTAKGLPFTDTRYF.

V usage is TRBV7-8 and J usage is TRBJ2-5; D possibly corresponds to TRBD2 (6 bases). V lost 6 bases and J 4 bases, leaving 15 bases between the germline ends. This CDR3 has 14 amino acids. Per germline, CDR1 SGHVS and CDR2 FQNEAQ. CDR3 region: CASRKSTGRETQYF. CDR3 DNA: TGTGCCAGCAGGAAGAGTACCGGGAGAGAGACCCAGTACTTC. Full variable domain (rest looked up from reference TRBV7-8 and TRBJ2-5): GAGVSQSPRYKVAKRGQDVALRCDPISGHVSLFWYQQALGQGPEFLTYFQNEAQLDKSGLPSDRFFAERPEGSVSTLKIQRTQQEDSAVYLCASRKSTGRETQYFGPGTRLLVL.

The V call is TRBV9, the J call TRBJ2-5, with D perhaps being TRBD1 or TRBD2 (6 bases each). The J call may be mistaken, given a closer DNA end match to TRBJ2-7. In germline, CDR1 is SGDLS, CDR2 YYNGEE. The CDR3 covers 15 residues. CDR3 sequence (DNA): TGTGCCAGCAGCGTAGGCCCGGGGGCTTCGTACGAGCAGTACTTC. Its translation: CASSVGPGASYEQYF.